This TCR beta chain was retrieved from a study of breast tumors, draining lymph nodes, adjacent tissues. Overall study findings and caveats: That most tumor T cells come from lymph nodes remained unproven. Compared with basal-like, luminal-like tumors shared significantly more repertoire with nontumor tissue. Tumors had less TCR diversity than lymph nodes, more than nontumor tissue. Data fit most tumor T cells coming from lymph node, expanding in tumor.

MiXCR was run by TCRdb on the multiplex PCR reads, yielding one entry per CDR3 protein. The sample has some 250,000 distinct CDR3 sequences; around 34% are singletons. The germline gives CDR1 DFQATT, CDR2 SNEGSKA (reference sequence). This CDR3 is 13 amino acids long. The trim removed 5 bases at V and 1 base at J, leaving 2 bases unmatched. In this sample, this clonotype is medium-sized. Antigen specificity is unknown. Samples came from axillary lymph nodes draining the breast cancer. This TCR was recovered from a female donor with breast cancer. Some clones in this sample may be carry-over from other donors' samples. Sequenced input: axillary lymph node tissue. The chain joins TRBV20-1 to TRBJ2-3, with 8 bases matching TRBD2. In DNA, the CDR3 is TGCAGTGCTGAACTAGCGGGCACAGATACGCAGTATTTT. It translates to CSAELAGTDTQYF.